Sequencing of this TCR beta chain was carried out in a study of blood T cells in healthy people across ages. The second PCR ran roughly 7 to 11 cycles with a sample-barcoded 5' primer and J-beta primers. Every cDNA was tagged by a template-switch adaptor with 12 random nucleotides. TCRdb passed the 5' RACE reads through MiXCR, listing each CDR3 protein once. Here the sample spans 1.5 million to 2 million distinct CDR3 sequences, roughly 27% being singletons. The individuals who served as donors were healthy Caucasians living in Russia, aged about 6 to 100. The sequenced sample consisted of blood. This TCR derives from a woman in her 30s in good health.

CDR3 loop: CASSILAGGPTGELFF. The CDR3 DNA reads as TGTGCCAGCAGCATACTAGCGGGGGGGCCAACCGGGGAGCTGTTTTTT. V is TRBV11-1 and J is TRBJ2-2, with 13 bases identical to TRBD2. Germline loops: CDR1 SGHAT, CDR2 FQDESV (reference sequence). The CDR3 has 16 amino acids. V dropped 5 bases and J dropped 5; count of bases not matched to a gene: 5. Full variable domain (missing parts from reference TRBV11-1 and TRBJ2-2): EAEVAQSPRYKITEKSQAVAFWCDPISGHATLYWYRQILGQGPELLVQFQDESVVDDSQLPKDRFSAERLKGVDSTLKIQPAELGDSAMYLCASSILAGGPTGELFFGEGSRLTVL.